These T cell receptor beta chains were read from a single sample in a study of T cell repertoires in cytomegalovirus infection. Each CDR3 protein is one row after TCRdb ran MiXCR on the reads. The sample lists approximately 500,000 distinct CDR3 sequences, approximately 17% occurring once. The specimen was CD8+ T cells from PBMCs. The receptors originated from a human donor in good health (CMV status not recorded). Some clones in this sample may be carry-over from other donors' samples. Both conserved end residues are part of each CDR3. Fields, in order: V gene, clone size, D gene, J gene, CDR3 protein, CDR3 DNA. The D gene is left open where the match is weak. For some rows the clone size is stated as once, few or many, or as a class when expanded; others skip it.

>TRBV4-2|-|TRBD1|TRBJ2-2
CASSHPGQGAANTGELFF
TGTGCCAGCAGCCACCCGGGACAGGGCGCCGCGAACACCGGGGAGCTGTTTTTT
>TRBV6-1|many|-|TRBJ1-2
CASSATGIQGYTF
TGTGCCAGCAGTGCAACAGGGATTCAAGGCTACACCTTC
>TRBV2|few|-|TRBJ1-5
CASSDRNQPQHF
TGTGCCAGCAGTGATCGGAATCAGCCCCAGCATTTT
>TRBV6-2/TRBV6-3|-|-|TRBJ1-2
CASSQFSYGYTF
TGTGCCAGCAGTCAGTTCTCCTATGGCTACACCTTC
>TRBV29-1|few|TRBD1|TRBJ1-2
CSVGQGRWGYTF
TGCAGCGTAGGACAGGGGCGCTGGGGCTACACCTTC
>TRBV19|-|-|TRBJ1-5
CASTPHRGNQPQHF
TGTGCCAGTACGCCCCATCGGGGCAATCAGCCCCAGCATTTT
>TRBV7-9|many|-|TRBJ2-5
CASSLALGRPMGETQYF
TGTGCCAGCAGCTTAGCCCTTGGACGGCCGATGGGGGAGACCCAGTACTTC
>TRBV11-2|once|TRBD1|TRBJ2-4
CASSRQGAAKNIQYF
TGTGCCAGCAGCCGACAGGGGGCGGCCAAAAACATTCAGTACTTC
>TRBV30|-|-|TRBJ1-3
CAWSGPSSGNTIYF
TGTGCCTGGAGTGGACCCAGCTCTGGAAACACCATATATTTT
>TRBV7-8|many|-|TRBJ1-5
CASSPWQGNQPQHF
TGTGCCAGCAGCCCTTGGCAGGGAAATCAGCCCCAGCATTTT
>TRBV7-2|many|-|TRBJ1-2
CASSSPGEDYGYTF
TGTGCCAGCAGCTCCCCCGGGGAAGACTATGGCTACACCTTC
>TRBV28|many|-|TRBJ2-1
CASSFEPPSSYNEQFF
TGTGCCAGCAGTTTTGAGCCGCCGAGCTCCTACAATGAGCAGTTCTTC
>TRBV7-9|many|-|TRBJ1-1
CASSSLLGSNTEAFF
TGTGCCAGCAGCTCCTTGTTGGGCTCGAACACTGAAGCTTTCTTT
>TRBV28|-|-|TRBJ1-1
CASREFPGQSSNTEAFF
TGTGCCAGCAGGGAATTTCCGGGACAATCTTCGAACACTGAAGCTTTCTTT
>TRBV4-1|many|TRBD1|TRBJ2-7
CASSQEGTGLYEQYF
TGCGCCAGCAGCCAAGAAGGGACAGGACTCTACGAGCAGTACTTC
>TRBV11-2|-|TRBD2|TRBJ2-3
CASSLGVSGRATDTQYF
TGTGCCAGCAGCTTAGGGGTTAGCGGGAGGGCCACAGATACGCAGTATTTT
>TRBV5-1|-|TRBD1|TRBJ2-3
CASSFPSKGQGFTDTQYF
TGCGCCAGCAGCTTCCCTTCTAAAGGACAGGGGTTCACAGATACGCAGTATTTT
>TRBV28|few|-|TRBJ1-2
CASSFSGGSNYGYTF
TGTGCCAGCAGTTTTAGCGGTGGCTCTAACTATGGCTACACCTTC
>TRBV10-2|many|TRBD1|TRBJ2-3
CASSPGTVTDTQYF
TGCGCCAGCAGCCCCGGGACAGTCACAGATACGCAGTATTTT
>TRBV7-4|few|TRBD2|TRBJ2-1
CASSSMTSGYNEQFF
TGTGCCAGCAGCTCGATGACTAGCGGGTATAATGAGCAGTTCTTC
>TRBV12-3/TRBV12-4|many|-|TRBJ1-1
CASLGVNTEAFF
TGTGCCAGCCTCGGGGTGAACACTGAAGCTTTCTTT
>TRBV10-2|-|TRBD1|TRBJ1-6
CASSRQLHRGGNSPLHF
TGCGCCAGCAGTCGCCAACTTCACAGGGGTGGAAATTCACCCCTCCACTTT
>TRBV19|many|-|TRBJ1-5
CASSFSGYQPQHF
TGTGCCAGTAGTTTTTCAGGGTATCAGCCCCAGCATTTT
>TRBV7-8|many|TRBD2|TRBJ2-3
CASSSPTSGTRTSTDTQYF
TGTGCCAGCAGCTCACCGACTAGCGGGACGCGAACTAGCACAGATACGCAGTATTTT